The T cell receptor (beta chain) under discussion was sequenced for a study of blood T cells in healthy people across ages. This clonotype was detected a few times. Primers used in a second PCR of about 7 to 12 cycles were a sample-barcoded 5' primer and a J-beta primer mix. Every sample returned 2.5 million or more CDR3-containing paired-end reads. Each CDR3 protein is one row after TCRdb ran MiXCR on the 5' RACE reads. The repertoire holds 800,000 or so distinct CDR3 sequences, with about 45% as singletons. This clonotype was obtained from an elderly man in good health. The specimen sequenced was blood.

The CDR3 bases are TGTGCCAGCAGCGTAGGAGCGGGAGCTGGAGAGACCCAGTACTTC. Encoded protein: CASSVGAGAGETQYF. The chain is built from TRBV9 and TRBJ2-5; 8 bases map to TRBD2. V gave up 0 bases and J gave up 4 bases; unmatched junction bases: 5. Germline V gene data show CDR1 as SGDLS and CDR2 as YYNGEE. The length of the CDR3 is 15 residues.